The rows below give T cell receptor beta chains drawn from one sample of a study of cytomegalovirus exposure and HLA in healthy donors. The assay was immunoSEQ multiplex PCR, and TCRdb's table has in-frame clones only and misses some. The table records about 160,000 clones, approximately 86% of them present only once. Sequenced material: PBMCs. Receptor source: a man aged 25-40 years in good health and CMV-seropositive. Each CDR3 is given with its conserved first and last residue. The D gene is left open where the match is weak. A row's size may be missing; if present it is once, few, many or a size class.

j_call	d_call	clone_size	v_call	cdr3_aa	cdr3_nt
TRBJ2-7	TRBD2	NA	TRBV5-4	CASSHPGGPRPAYEQYF	TGTGCCAGCAGTCATCCGGGGGGGCCGAGACCGGCCTACGAGCAGTACTTC
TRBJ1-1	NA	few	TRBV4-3	CASSQDWNSMNTEAFF	TGCGCCAGCAGCCAAGATTGGAACAGCATGAACACTGAAGCTTTCTTT
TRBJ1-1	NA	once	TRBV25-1	CASSEYGRVTEAFF	TGTGCCAGCAGTGAATATGGCAGGGTCACTGAAGCTTTCTTT
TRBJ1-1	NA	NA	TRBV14	CASSPRWGGNTEAFF	TGTGCCAGCAGCCCCCGATGGGGGGGGAACACTGAAGCTTTCTTT
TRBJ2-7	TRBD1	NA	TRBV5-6	CASSPDRGGYEQYF	TGTGCCAGCAGCCCCGACAGGGGGGGATACGAGCAGTACTTC
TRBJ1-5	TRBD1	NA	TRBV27	CASSDRVGWDQPQHF	TGTGCCAGCAGTGACAGGGTAGGGTGGGATCAGCCCCAGCATTTT
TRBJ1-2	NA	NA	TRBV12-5	CASRPTGGTYGYTF	TGTGCTAGTCGCCCCACCGGAGGGACCTATGGCTACACCTTC
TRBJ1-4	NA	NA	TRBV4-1	CASRLEGRREKLFF	TGCGCCAGCAGGTTAGAAGGGAGGCGCGAAAAACTGTTTTTT
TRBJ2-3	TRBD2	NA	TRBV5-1	CASSPKLAGGHDTQYF	TGCGCCAGCAGCCCGAAACTAGCGGGGGGGCACGATACGCAGTATTTT
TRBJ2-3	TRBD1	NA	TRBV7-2	CASSRRQGEADTQYF	TGTGCCAGCAGCCGACGACAGGGGGAGGCAGATACGCAGTATTTT
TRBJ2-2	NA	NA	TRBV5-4	CASSLPHRDTGELFF	TGTGCCAGCAGCCTACCCCACAGGGACACCGGGGAGCTGTTTTTT